This T cell receptor beta chain was captured in a study of T cell responses to AZD1222 COVID-19 vaccine. General observations from the study: It should be noted that donors were predominantly white British and more often female, and clonal diversity was possibly underestimated. AZD1222 recipients seropositive at baseline numbered only six or seven. When two AZD1222 doses had been given, Spike-specific TCR breadth and depth rose.

Assay: immunoSEQ multiplex PCR; the TCRdb copy retains only in-frame clones and omits some. Found here are 95,000 to 150,000 clones, over 75% of them singletons; the top ten hold about 7.4%. Comments on this clone: Its target is unknown.

This CDR3 comprises 11 residues. Germline CDR1 and CDR2: MDHEN and SYDVKM. V gave up 3 bases and J gave up 12 bases; unmatched junction bases: 1. The material was peripheral blood, obtained on day 0 of AZD1222 vaccination. The rearrangement joins TRBV28 to TRBJ1-2; 10 bases are shared with TRBD1. The sequence came from an adult in good health. The CDR3 bases are TGTGCCAGCAGTTTCGGACAGGGGGACACCTTC. This codes for CASSFGQGDTF.